In its sample, the clone carrying this TCR beta chain was seen many times. Its target is unknown. The germline V gene encodes CDR1 SGHNT and CDR2 YENEEA. The CDR3 extends over 15 amino acids. Losses at the gene ends were 2 bases for V and 4 bases for J; bases not matched to a gene: 7. The data belong to a study of T cells in Graves' hyperthyroidism and ophthalmopathy. Each person with ophthalmopathy scored at least 3 on the Clinical Activity Score, reached NOSPECS grade 4 or higher, and had been ill under 3 months. Those patients with uncontrolled infection, other autoimmune disease, pregnancy or lactation were excluded. The TCR beta CDR3 regions underwent amplification using RNA transcripts as the source. In the first-round RT-PCR of the TCR CDR3, the HTBI primer set was used. TCRdb re-called the multiplex PCR reads with MiXCR, one entry per CDR3 protein. The sample consists of 450,000 to 650,000 distinct CDR3 sequences, 12% to 15% of them appearing once.

The study's findings and limits: By a 13 V-J model, ophthalmopathy was set apart from stable hyperthyroidism. The model predicted ophthalmopathy a median around seven months before onset.

Sequenced material: blood. The chain couples TRBV11-3 to TRBJ2-5, with TRBD2 identical over 7 bases. The receptor's source is a woman aged 18 to 35 with Graves' ophthalmopathy. CDR3 in amino acids: CASSLRGGSGETQYF. The DNA of the CDR3 is TGTGCCAGCAGCTTAAGAGGCGGGAGCGGAGAGACCCAGTACTTC.